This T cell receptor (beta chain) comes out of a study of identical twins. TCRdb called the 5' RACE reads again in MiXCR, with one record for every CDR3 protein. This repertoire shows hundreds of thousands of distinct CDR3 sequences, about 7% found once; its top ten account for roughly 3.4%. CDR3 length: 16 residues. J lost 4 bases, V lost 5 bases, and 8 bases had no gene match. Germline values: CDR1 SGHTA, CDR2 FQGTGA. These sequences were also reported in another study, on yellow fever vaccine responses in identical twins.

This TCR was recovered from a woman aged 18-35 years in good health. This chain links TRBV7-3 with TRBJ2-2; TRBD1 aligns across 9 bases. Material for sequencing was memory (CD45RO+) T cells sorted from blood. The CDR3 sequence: CASSPTRDRATGELFF. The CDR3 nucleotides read TGTGCCAGCAGCCCCACTAGGGACAGGGCCACCGGGGAGCTGTTTTTT.